This is a list of T cell receptor beta chains from one sample in a study of cytomegalovirus exposure and HLA in healthy donors. TCRdb's copy holds only in-frame clones and misses some; the assay was immunoSEQ multiplex PCR. The sample includes 95,000 to 150,000 clones, over 65% seen only once; the top ten take less than 2%. Sequencing used PBMCs. These receptors were obtained from a man aged 50-59 years in good health and CMV-seronegative. The CDR3 runs from the conserved cysteine through the conserved F or W. Fields, in order: V gene, D gene, clone size, J gene, CDR3 DNA, CDR3 protein. D genes are given only for firm matches. The size of a clone is reported for some rows only, either as once, few or many, or as a class for expanded clones.

v_call: TRBV19
d_call: TRBD1
clone_size: .
j_call: TRBJ1-5
cdr3_nt: TGTGCCAGCACAAAAGGGGGCGCGGGTAGCAATCAGCCCCAGCATTTT
cdr3_aa: CASTKGGAGSNQPQHF

v_call: TRBV7-2
d_call: TRBD1
clone_size: .
j_call: TRBJ1-5
cdr3_nt: TGTGCCAGCAGCTTAGGGGGACAGGGCTTCAATCAGCCCCAGCATTTT
cdr3_aa: CASSLGGQGFNQPQHF

v_call: TRBV6-5
d_call: TRBD1
clone_size: few
j_call: TRBJ1-6
cdr3_nt: TGTGCCAGCAGGCGAGACAGGGGCTCATATCCCCTCCACTTT
cdr3_aa: CASRRDRGSYPLHF

v_call: TRBV29-1
d_call: TRBD1
clone_size: .
j_call: TRBJ2-7
cdr3_nt: TGCAGCGTTGACGTGGCAGGGGGCTCTTACGAGCAGTACTTC
cdr3_aa: CSVDVAGGSYEQYF

v_call: TRBV7-2
d_call: .
clone_size: .
j_call: TRBJ1-5
cdr3_nt: TGTGCCAGCAGCTCGGGGTTGAGCAATCAGCCCCAGCATTTT
cdr3_aa: CASSSGLSNQPQHF

v_call: TRBV15
d_call: .
clone_size: .
j_call: TRBJ2-7
cdr3_nt: TGTGCCACCAGCAGAGATTACTTCGACGAGCAGTACTTC
cdr3_aa: CATSRDYFDEQYF

v_call: TRBV5-1
d_call: .
clone_size: once
j_call: TRBJ1-2
cdr3_nt: TGCGCCAGCAGCCCCGGACAGTCCTATGGCTACACCTTC
cdr3_aa: CASSPGQSYGYTF

v_call: TRBV5-6
d_call: .
clone_size: .
j_call: TRBJ1-2
cdr3_nt: TGTGCCAGCAGCATTGGGCCTTCCCACTATGGCTACACCTTC
cdr3_aa: CASSIGPSHYGYTF

v_call: TRBV5-1
d_call: TRBD1
clone_size: .
j_call: TRBJ1-2
cdr3_nt: TGCGCCAGCAGCGACACGACAGGGCGTAACTATGGCTACACCTTC
cdr3_aa: CASSDTTGRNYGYTF

v_call: TRBV18
d_call: .
clone_size: once
j_call: TRBJ1-1
cdr3_nt: TGTGCCAGCTCAGAGGGACAATCGAACACTGAAGCTTTCTTT
cdr3_aa: CASSEGQSNTEAFF

v_call: TRBV4-1
d_call: TRBD2
clone_size: .
j_call: TRBJ2-3
cdr3_nt: TGCGCCAGCAGCCTGACCCTCAGAATAGCGGGGGGGCGGGATACGCAGTATTTT
cdr3_aa: CASSLTLRIAGGRDTQYF

v_call: TRBV6-5
d_call: .
clone_size: .
j_call: TRBJ1-1
cdr3_nt: TGTGCCAGCACTTCACGGGGGAGGGGGGGAAAAGCTTTCTTT
cdr3_aa: CASTSRGRGGKAFF

v_call: TRBV12-5
d_call: TRBD2
clone_size: .
j_call: TRBJ2-3
cdr3_nt: TGTGCTAGTGGTTCTAGCGGGGGCGATACGCAGTATTTT
cdr3_aa: CASGSSGGDTQYF

v_call: TRBV19
d_call: TRBD1
clone_size: .
j_call: TRBJ1-5
cdr3_nt: TGTGCCAGTAGTATTAGGGCCGATTGGGACAGGCGTTATAGCAATCAGCCCCAGCATTTT
cdr3_aa: CASSIRADWDRRYSNQPQHF

v_call: TRBV7-9
d_call: TRBD2
clone_size: .
j_call: TRBJ2-1
cdr3_nt: TGTGCCAGCAGCCATAGCGGGGGGGCAAATGAGCAGTTCTTC
cdr3_aa: CASSHSGGANEQFF

v_call: TRBV10-3
d_call: TRBD1
clone_size: .
j_call: TRBJ1-3
cdr3_nt: TGTGCCATCAGTGAGTCGGGGACAGGGCGGAACACCATATATTTT
cdr3_aa: CAISESGTGRNTIYF

v_call: TRBV30
d_call: TRBD1
clone_size: .
j_call: TRBJ1-2
cdr3_nt: TGTGCCTGGAGTGATGACAGGGTCTATGGCTACACCTTC
cdr3_aa: CAWSDDRVYGYTF

v_call: TRBV7-9
d_call: TRBD1
clone_size: few
j_call: TRBJ2-7
cdr3_nt: TGTGCCAGCAGCGCGGGACAGGGTGTTGCGGTGAACTTC
cdr3_aa: CASSAGQGVAVNF

v_call: TRBV5-4
d_call: TRBD1
clone_size: few
j_call: TRBJ1-2
cdr3_nt: TGTGCCAGCAGCCCGGACAGGGTAGATGGCTACACCTTC
cdr3_aa: CASSPDRVDGYTF